Presented here are 10 T cell receptor beta chains from one specimen sequenced in a study of CD8 T cells in ankylosing spondylitis. One entry per CDR3 protein results from TCRdb running MiXCR on the 5' RACE reads. The sample lists about 240,000 distinct CDR3 sequences; about 10% were seen once. The specimen sequenced was blood, either unsorted or a sorted T cell fraction (not recorded which). The source of these receptors is a male donor with ankylosing spondylitis or in good health (not recorded which).

This clonotype was seen ten or more times. The chain employs TRBV20-1 and TRBJ2-7; 9 bases fit TRBD1. This CDR3 spans 14 amino acids. Germline V gene sequence: CDR1 DFQATT, CDR2 SNEGSKA (reference sequence). Trimming removed 2 bases from V and 1 base from J; junction bases left unmatched: 3. CDR3 loop: CSARLDRGSYEQYF. Written as DNA, the CDR3 is TGCAGTGCTAGATTGGACAGGGGATCCTACGAGCAGTACTTC.

This clonotype was counted at least ten times. This chain joins TRBV20-1 and TRBJ2-7, with no clear D. Germline CDR1 and CDR2: DFQATT and SNEGSKA (reference sequence). The CDR3 spans 15 residues. V lost 0 bases and J lost 6, with 18 bases in between. CDR3 sequence: CSARDRRAQNFEQYF. Written as DNA, the CDR3 is TGCAGTGCTAGAGATCGCCGGGCTCAAAATTTCGAGCAGTACTTC.

The table lists this clonotype with many counts. The chain recombines TRBV25-1 with TRBJ1-6; D is uncertain. The CDR3 extends over 14 amino acids. V lost 4 bases and J 10 bases, leaving 14 bases between the germline ends. Looked up from germline, CDR1 is MGHDK and CDR2 is SYGVNS. This CDR3 is CASSVGGNSSPLHF. CDR3 bases: TGTGCCAGCAGTGTTGGAGGGAATAGCTCACCCCTCCACTTT.

This clonotype was seen more than once but under ten times. The chain is built from TRBV10-3 and TRBJ2-3; D remains unclear. The ends were cut back, 1 base at V and 1 base at J, with 12 bases in the middle. This CDR3 has 16 residues. CDR1 and CDR2 (germline): ENHRY, SYGVKD. The CDR3 here is CAISELLQLRTDTQYF. The CDR3 DNA sequence: TGTGCCATCAGTGAGTTGTTACAGTTACGCACAGATACGCAGTATTTT.

This clonotype was counted at least ten times. The gene calls are TRBV24-1 and TRBJ1-6; tentative D call: TRBD1 (6 bases). Germline lookup yields CDR1 KGHDR and CDR2 SFDVKD. The CDR3 is 14 amino acids. Trimming shortened V by 3 bases and J by 10 bases, and 12 bases separated the two germline ends. The CDR3 region has the DNA TGTGCCACCAGTGATCGGACAGCAACCTCACCCCTCCACTTT. The encoded protein is CATSDRTATSPLHF.

In this sample, this clonotype turned up many times. CDR3 sequence reads: CATSRGGAALTDTQYF. The CDR3 bases are TGTGCCACCAGCAGAGGAGGGGCAGCGCTTACAGATACGCAGTATTTT. The genes are TRBV15 and TRBJ2-3; D assignment may be TRBD1 or TRBD2 (5 bases each). Germline V CDR1 and CDR2: LNHNV, YYDKDF (reference sequence). The CDR3 runs 16 residues. Trimming pared 1 base from V and 3 bases from J, leaving 14 bases between.

The J gene is TRBJ2-6, the V gene TRBV27, with a possible D match to TRBD1 (5 bases). This CDR3 comprises 17 residues. CDR1 is MNHEY, CDR2 SMNVEV, per germline (reference sequence). With 7 bases removed from V and 0 bases from J, the gap between germline ends came to 16 bases. The CDR3 sequence is CASIAATGFSGANVLTF. Here the CDR3 DNA reads TGTGCCAGCATAGCCGCCACAGGATTCTCTGGGGCCAACGTCCTGACTTTC.

This clonotype was counted at least ten times. V usage is TRBV5-1 and J usage is TRBJ2-7; 7 bases align to TRBD2. The ends lost 4 bases at V and 3 bases at J; junction bases unmatched: 10. This CDR3 has 15 amino acids. Germline lookup yields CDR1 SGHRS and CDR2 YFSETQ. The CDR3 nucleotides read TGCGCCAGCAGCGAGGCGGCTAGCGGATACTACGAGCAGTACTTC. It yields the protein CASSEAASGYYEQYF.

This chain links TRBV30 with TRBJ1-4; D gene uncertain. V lost 3 bases and J lost 8, with 7 bases in between. Germline loops: CDR1 GTSNPN, CDR2 SVGIG (reference sequence). CDR3 length: 11 residues. CDR3 bases: TGTGCCTGGAGATTTCTGGAAAAACTGTTTTTT. Its protein is CAWRFLEKLFF.

This clonotype came up many times. The V call is TRBV12-5, the J call TRBJ1-3; TRBD1 aligns across 7 bases. CDR1 and CDR2 from the germline V gene are LGHNT and FRNRAP. This CDR3 spans 14 amino acids. V dropped 1 base and J dropped 5; count of bases not matched to a gene: 2. This CDR3 is CASGLDRGRNTIYF. The CDR3 DNA sequence: TGTGCTAGTGGTTTGGACAGGGGCAGAAACACCATATATTTT.